This TCR beta chain is drawn from a study of chemoradiotherapy in HPV16-positive cancers. Study-wide context: A couple of HPV16-positive patients' cells yielded candidate HPV-specific clones and common motifs. General observations from the study: For HPV16-positive patients, expanding HPV-responsive T cells associated with longer recurrence-free survival. Candidate HPV-specific clones and E7-related TCR motifs grew in tumor during treatment.

Germline V gene sequence: CDR1 MNHNY, CDR2 SVGAGI (reference sequence). The V and J ends lost 3 bases and 1 base respectively, with 9 bases between them. This CDR3 contains 15 residues. Profiled with immunoSEQ multiplex PCR; TCRdb holds only in-frame clones, not every one. Among over 8,500 clones listed, around 93% were seen once. About this clone: The antigen remains undetermined.

The V call is TRBV6-6, the J call TRBJ2-2; unclear D gene. Material: blood, obtained from a patient who underwent chemoradiotherapy. The sequence came from a human donor with HPV-associated anogenital cancer. CDR3 DNA sequence: TGTGCCAGCAGTTATAAACCACAGAACACCGGGGAGCTGTTTTTT. As protein: CASSYKPQNTGELFF.